This TCR beta chain was observed in a study of cytomegalovirus exposure and HLA in healthy donors. Study-wide background: An early release of data contained about 85 million unique TCRs, which came from HLA-typed donors.

In the case of this clone: The antigen is undetermined.

Vbeta (60) and Jbeta (13) primers were used in the PCR. Repertoires were generated with immunoSEQ multiplex PCR, while TCRdb's copy carries only in-frame clones and drops some. The table records 93,000 or so clones, 80% to 90% of them present only once. Notes on the study in general: Sequencing depth roughly uniform across donors was assumed in presence/absence analyses.

CDR1 is SEHNR, CDR2 FQNEAQ, per germline (reference sequence). Trimming left V 5 bases short and J 1 base short, with 8 bases between. The CDR3 has 14 residues. Sequenced input: PBMCs. This receptor was identified in a woman aged 18-29 years in good health and CMV-seropositive. The gene calls are TRBV7-9 and TRBJ2-2, with D possibly matching TRBD1 (5 bases). CDR3 in DNA: TGTGCCAGCAGCCCCAGGGTGAACACCGGGGAGCTGTTTTTT. It yields the protein CASSPRVNTGELFF.